The entry that follows covers one T cell receptor (beta chain) sequence. Its matching antigen is unknown. Other DNA sequences within the sample encode an identical CDR3. This sample stems from a study of shared clonotypes between healthy human individuals. Study in general: Per donor, CD8 memory used one plate, CD8 naive used two, CD4 memory used three and CD4 naive used three. Overall study findings and caveats: Clonotypes shared by all four donors outscored non-shared clonotypes in generation probability. Across subsets, estimated richness was generally greater for naive than for memory populations.

The CDR3 covers 12 residues. V lost 1 base and J 6 bases, leaving 7 bases between the germline ends. From germline, CDR1 is SEHNR and CDR2 FQNEAQ (reference sequence). Assay used: immunoSEQ multiplex PCR; TCRdb lists only in-frame clones, some missing. The table has about 1,900,000 clones, about 95% seen once; the top ten hold 1% to 1.5%. CD45RO-negative, CCR7-positively selected cells formed the naive CD8 fraction, excluding terminally differentiated effector memory CD45RA+ cells. This sequence originates from a man in his late teens or twenties in good health. The chain has TRBV7-9 and TRBJ2-7, with D maybe TRBD2 (5 bases). Material for sequencing was naive CD8+ T cells sorted from blood. The CDR3 bases are TGTGCCAGCAGCTTAGGAGGGATCGAGCAGTACTTC. Its translation: CASSLGGIEQYF.